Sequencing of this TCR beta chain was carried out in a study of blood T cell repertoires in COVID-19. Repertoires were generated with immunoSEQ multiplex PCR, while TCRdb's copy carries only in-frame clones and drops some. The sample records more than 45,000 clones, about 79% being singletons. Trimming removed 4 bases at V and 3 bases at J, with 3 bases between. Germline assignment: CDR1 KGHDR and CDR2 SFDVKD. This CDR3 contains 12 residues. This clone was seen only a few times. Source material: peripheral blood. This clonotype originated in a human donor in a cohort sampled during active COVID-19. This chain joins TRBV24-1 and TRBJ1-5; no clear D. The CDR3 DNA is TGTGCCACCAGTGACCTCAATCAGCCCCAGCATTTT. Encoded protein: CATSDLNQPQHF.